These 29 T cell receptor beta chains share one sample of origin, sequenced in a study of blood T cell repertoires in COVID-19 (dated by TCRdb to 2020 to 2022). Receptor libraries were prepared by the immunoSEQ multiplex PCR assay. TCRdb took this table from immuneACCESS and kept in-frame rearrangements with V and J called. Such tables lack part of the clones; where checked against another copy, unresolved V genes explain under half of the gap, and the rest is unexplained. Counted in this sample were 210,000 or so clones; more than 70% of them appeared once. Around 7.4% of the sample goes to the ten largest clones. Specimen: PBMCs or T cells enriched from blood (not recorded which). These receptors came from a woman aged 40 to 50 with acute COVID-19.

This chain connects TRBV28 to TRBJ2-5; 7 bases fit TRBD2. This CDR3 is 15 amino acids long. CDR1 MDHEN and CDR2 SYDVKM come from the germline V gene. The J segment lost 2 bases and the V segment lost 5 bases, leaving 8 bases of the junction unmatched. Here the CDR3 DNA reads TGTGCCAGCAGTAACTCGTGGGGGGGGCAAGAGACCCAGTACTTC. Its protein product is CASSNSWGGQETQYF. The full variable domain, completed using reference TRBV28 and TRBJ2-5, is DVKVTQSSRYLVKRTGEKVFLECVQDMDHENMFWYRQDPGLGLRLIYFSYDVKMKEKGDIPEGYSVSREKKERFSLILESASTNQTSMYLCASSNSWGGQETQYFGPGTRLLVL.

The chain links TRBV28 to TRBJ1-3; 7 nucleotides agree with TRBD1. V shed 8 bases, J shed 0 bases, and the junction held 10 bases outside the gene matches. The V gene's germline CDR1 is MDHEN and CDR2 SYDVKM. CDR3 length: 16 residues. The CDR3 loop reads CASSSDRAASGNTIYF. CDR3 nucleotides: TGTGCCAGCTCTTCTGACAGGGCCGCCTCTGGAAACACCATATATTTT.

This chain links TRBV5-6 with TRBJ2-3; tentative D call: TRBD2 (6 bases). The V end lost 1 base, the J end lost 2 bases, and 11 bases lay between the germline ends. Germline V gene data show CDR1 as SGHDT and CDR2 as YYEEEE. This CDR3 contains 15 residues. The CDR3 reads CASSLLADSTDTQYF. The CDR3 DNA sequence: TGTGCCAGCAGCTTGTTAGCGGATTCCACAGATACGCAGTATTTT.

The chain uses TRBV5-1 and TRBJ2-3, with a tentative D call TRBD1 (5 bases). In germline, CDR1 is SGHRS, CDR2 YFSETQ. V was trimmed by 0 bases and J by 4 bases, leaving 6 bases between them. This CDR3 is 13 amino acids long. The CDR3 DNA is TGCGCCAGCAGCTTGGTAGGGGCAGATACGCAGTATTTT. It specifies CASSLVGADTQYF. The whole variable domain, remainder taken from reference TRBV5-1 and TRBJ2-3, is KAGVTQTPRYLIKTRGQQVTLSCSPISGHRSVSWYQQTPGQGLQFLFEYFSETQRNKGNFPGRFSGRQFSNSRSEMNVSTLELGDSALYLCASSLVGADTQYFGPGTRLTVL.

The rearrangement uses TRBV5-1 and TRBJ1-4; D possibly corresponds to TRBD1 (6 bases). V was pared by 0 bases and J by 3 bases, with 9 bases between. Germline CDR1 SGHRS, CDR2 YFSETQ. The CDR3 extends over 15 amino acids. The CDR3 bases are TGCGCCAGCAGCTTGGGTGGACAGTCTAATGAAAAACTGTTTTTT. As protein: CASSLGGQSNEKLFF.

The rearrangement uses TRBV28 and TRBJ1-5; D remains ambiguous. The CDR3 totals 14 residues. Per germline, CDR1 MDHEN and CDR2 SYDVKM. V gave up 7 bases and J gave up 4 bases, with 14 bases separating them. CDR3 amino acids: CASTGVGENQPQHF. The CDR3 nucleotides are TGTGCCAGCACCGGAGTTGGGGAGAATCAGCCCCAGCATTTT. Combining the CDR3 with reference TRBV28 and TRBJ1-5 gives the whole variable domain DVKVTQSSRYLVKRTGEKVFLECVQDMDHENMFWYRQDPGLGLRLIYFSYDVKMKEKGDIPEGYSVSREKKERFSLILESASTNQTSMYLCASTGVGENQPQHFGDGTRLSIL.

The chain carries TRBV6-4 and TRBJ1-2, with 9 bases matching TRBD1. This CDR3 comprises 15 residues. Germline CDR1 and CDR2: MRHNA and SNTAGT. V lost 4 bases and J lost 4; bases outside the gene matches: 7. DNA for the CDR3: TGTGCCAGCAGTGCCACCGGGACAGGGCTCTATGGCTACACCTTC. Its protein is CASSATGTGLYGYTF.

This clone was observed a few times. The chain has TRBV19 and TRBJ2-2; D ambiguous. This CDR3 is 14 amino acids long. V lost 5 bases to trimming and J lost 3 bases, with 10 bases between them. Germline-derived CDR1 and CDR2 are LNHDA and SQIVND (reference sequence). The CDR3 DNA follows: TGTGCCAGTAGTTTTGGTCCGGACACCGGGGAGCTGTTTTTT. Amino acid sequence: CASSFGPDTGELFF.

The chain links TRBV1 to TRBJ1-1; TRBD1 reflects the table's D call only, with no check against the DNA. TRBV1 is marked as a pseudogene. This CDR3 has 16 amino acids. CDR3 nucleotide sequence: TGCACCAGCAGCCAAGATCCCGACAGGGCGGAGACTGAAGCTTTCTTT. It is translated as CTSSQDPDRAETEAFF.

CDR3 residues: CAWEQGAGETQYF. DNA for the CDR3: TGTGCCTGGGAGCAGGGGGCTGGGGAGACCCAGTACTTC. The rearrangement uses TRBV30 and TRBJ2-5, with 8 nucleotides matching TRBD1. Germline V lookup: CDR1 GTSNPN, CDR2 SVGIG (reference sequence). The CDR3 runs to 13 residues. The trim removed 5 bases at V and 5 bases at J, leaving 7 bases unmatched.

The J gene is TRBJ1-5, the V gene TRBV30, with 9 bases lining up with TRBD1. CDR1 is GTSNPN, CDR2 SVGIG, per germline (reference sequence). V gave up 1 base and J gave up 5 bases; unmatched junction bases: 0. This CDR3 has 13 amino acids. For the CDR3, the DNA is TGTGCCTGGAGTGGACAGGGGGATCAGCCCCAGCATTTT. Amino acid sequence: CAWSGQGDQPQHF.

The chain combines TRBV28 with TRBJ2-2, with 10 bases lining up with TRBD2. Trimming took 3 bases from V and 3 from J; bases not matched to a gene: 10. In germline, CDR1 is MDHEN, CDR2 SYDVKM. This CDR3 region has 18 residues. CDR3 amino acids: CASSFVSGRAEDTGELFF. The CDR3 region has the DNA TGTGCCAGCAGTTTTGTCAGCGGGAGGGCCGAGGACACCGGGGAGCTGTTTTTT. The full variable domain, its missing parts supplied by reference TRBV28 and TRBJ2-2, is DVKVTQSSRYLVKRTGEKVFLECVQDMDHENMFWYRQDPGLGLRLIYFSYDVKMKEKGDIPEGYSVSREKKERFSLILESASTNQTSMYLCASSFVSGRAEDTGELFFGEGSRLTVL.

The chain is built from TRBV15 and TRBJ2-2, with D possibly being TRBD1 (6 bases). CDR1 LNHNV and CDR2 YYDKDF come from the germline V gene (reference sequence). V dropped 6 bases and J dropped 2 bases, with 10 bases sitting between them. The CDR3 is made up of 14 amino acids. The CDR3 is CATREGTNTGELFF. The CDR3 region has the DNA TGTGCCACCAGGGAAGGGACAAACACCGGGGAGCTGTTTTTT.

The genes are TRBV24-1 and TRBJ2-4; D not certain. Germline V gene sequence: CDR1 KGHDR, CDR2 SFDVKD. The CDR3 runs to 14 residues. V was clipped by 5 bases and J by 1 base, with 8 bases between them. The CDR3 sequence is CATSGTGAKNIQYF. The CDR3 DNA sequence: TGTGCCACCAGTGGAACCGGGGCCAAAAACATTCAGTACTTC.

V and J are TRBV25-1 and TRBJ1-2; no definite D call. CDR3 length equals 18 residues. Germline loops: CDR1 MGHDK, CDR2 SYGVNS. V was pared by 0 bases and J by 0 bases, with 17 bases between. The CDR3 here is CASSEYFSLAEANYGYTF. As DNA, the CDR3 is TGTGCCAGCAGTGAATATTTTTCCCTCGCGGAAGCTAACTATGGCTACACCTTC.

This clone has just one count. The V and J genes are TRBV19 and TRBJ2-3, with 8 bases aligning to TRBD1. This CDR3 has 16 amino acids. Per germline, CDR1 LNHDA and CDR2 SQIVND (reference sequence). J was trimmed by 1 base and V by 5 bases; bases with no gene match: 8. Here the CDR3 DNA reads TGTGCCAGTAGTGGGGACAGGAAGGCCGGCACAGATACGCAGTATTTT. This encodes CASSGDRKAGTDTQYF.

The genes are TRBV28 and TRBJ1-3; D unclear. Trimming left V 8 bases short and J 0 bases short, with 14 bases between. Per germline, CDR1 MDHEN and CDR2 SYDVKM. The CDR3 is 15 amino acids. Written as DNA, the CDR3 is TGTGCCAGCTATGATGTCTGGCTCTCTGGAAACACCATATATTTT. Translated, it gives CASYDVWLSGNTIYF.

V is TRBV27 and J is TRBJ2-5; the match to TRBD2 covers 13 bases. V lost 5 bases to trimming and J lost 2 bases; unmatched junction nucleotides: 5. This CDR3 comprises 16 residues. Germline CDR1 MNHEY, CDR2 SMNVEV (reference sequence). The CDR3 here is CASSHLTSGRQETQYF. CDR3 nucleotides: TGTGCCAGCAGTCATCTGACTAGCGGGAGGCAAGAGACCCAGTACTTC.

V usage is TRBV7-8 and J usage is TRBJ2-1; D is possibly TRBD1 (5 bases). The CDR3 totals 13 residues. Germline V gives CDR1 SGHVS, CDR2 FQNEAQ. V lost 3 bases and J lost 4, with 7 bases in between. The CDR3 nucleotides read TGTGCCAGCAGCTTGGGGCTTTACAATGAGCAGTTCTTC. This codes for CASSLGLYNEQFF. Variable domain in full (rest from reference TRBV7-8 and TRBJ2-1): GAGVSQSPRYKVAKRGQDVALRCDPISGHVSLFWYQQALGQGPEFLTYFQNEAQLDKSGLPSDRFFAERPEGSVSTLKIQRTQQEDSAVYLCASSLGLYNEQFFGPGTRLTVL.

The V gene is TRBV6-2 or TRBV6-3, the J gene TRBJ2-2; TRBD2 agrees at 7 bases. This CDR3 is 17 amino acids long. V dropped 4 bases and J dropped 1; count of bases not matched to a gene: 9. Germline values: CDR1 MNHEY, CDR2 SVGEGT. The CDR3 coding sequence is TGTGCCAGCAGTTCCCAGCCCCGCGGGAGGAACACCGGGGAGCTGTTTTTT. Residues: CASSSQPRGRNTGELFF.

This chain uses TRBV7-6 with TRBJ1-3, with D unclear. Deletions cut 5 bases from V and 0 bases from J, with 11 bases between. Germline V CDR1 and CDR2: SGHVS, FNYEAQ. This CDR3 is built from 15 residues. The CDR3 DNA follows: TGTGCCAGCAGCCCTACAGCTTTCTCTGGAAACACCATATATTTT. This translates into CASSPTAFSGNTIYF.

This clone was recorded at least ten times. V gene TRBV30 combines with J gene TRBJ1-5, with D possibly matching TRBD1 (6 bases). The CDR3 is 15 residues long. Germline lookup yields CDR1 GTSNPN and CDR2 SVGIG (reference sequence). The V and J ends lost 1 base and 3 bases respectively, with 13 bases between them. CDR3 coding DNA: TGTGCCTGGAGTGGGGATACAGGGATCAATCAGCCCCAGCATTTT. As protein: CAWSGDTGINQPQHF.

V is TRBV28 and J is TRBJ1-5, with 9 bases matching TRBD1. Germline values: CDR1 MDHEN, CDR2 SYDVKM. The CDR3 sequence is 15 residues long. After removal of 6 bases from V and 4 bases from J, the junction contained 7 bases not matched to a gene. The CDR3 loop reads CASRPDRGGNQPQHF. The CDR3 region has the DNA TGTGCCAGCAGACCCGACAGGGGGGGTAATCAGCCCCAGCATTTT.

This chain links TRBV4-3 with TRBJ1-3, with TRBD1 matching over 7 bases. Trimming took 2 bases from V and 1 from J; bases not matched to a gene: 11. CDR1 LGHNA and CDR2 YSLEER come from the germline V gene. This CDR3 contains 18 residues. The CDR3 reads CASSQQHSGTASGNTIYF. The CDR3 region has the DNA TGCGCCAGCAGCCAACAACACTCCGGGACAGCGTCTGGAAACACCATATATTTT.

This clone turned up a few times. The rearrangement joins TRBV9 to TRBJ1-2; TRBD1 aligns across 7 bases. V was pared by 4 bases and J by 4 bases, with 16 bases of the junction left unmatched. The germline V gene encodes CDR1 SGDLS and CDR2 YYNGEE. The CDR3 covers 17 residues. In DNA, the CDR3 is TGTGCCAGCAGCTCTCCCCTCCGACAGGGAGGTAGCTATGGCTACACCTTC. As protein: CASSSPLRQGGSYGYTF.

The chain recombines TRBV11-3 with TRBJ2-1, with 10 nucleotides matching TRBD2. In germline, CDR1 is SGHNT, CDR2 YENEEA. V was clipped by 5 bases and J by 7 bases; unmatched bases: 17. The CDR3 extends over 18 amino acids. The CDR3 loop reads CASSRGLAGELWANEQFF. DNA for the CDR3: TGTGCCAGCAGCCGGGGGCTAGCGGGAGAACTATGGGCAAATGAGCAGTTCTTC.

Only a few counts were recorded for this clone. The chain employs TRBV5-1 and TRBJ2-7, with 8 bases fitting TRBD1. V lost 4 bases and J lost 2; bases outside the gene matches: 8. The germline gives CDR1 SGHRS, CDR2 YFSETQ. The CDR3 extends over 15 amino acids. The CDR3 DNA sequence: TGCGCCAGCAGCGTAACCGGACAGGGTACCTACGAGCAGTACTTC. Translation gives CASSVTGQGTYEQYF. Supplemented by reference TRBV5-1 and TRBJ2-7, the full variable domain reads KAGVTQTPRYLIKTRGQQVTLSCSPISGHRSVSWYQQTPGQGLQFLFEYFSETQRNKGNFPGRFSGRQFSNSRSEMNVSTLELGDSALYLCASSVTGQGTYEQYFGPGTRLTVT.

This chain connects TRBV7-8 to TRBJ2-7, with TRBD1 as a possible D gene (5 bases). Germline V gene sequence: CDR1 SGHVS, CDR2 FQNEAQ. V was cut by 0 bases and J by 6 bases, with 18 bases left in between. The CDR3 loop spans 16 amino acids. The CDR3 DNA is TGTGCCAGCAGCTTAGCGATGGGTGTCAGGGTGGCCGAGCAGTACTTC. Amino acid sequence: CASSLAMGVRVAEQYF. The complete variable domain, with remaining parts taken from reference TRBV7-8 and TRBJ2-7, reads GAGVSQSPRYKVAKRGQDVALRCDPISGHVSLFWYQQALGQGPEFLTYFQNEAQLDKSGLPSDRFFAERPEGSVSTLKIQRTQQEDSAVYLCASSLAMGVRVAEQYFGPGTRLTVT.

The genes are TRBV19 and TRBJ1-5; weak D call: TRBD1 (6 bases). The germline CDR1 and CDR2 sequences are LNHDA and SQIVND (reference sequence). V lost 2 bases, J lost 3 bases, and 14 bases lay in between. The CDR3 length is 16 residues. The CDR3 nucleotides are TGTGCCAGTAGTATAATTCCAGGGGTGTCCAATCAGCCCCAGCATTTT. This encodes CASSIIPGVSNQPQHF.